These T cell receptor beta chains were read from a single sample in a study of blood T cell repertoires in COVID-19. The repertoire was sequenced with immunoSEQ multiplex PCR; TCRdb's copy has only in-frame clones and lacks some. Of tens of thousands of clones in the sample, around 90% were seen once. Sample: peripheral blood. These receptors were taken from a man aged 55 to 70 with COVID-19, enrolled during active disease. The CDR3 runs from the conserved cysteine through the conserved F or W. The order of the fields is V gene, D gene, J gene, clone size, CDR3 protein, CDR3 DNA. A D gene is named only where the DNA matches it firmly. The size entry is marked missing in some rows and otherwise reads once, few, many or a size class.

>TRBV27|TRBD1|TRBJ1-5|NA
CASTSPRGTDIMSNQPQHF
TGTGCCAGCACCAGCCCGAGGGGGACAGACATAATGAGCAATCAGCCCCAGCATTTT
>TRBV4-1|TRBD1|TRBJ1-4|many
CASSLTTGPNEKLFF
TGCGCCAGCAGCCTAACGACAGGGCCTAATGAAAAACTGTTTTTT
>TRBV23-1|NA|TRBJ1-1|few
CASSQGSTLNTEAFF
TGCGCCAGCTCTCAAGGGAGCACCTTAAACACTGAAGCTTTCTTT
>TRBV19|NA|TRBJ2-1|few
CASSRTSRSMYNEQFF
TGTGCCTCGAGCCGCACTAGCCGGAGTATGTACAATGAGCAGTTCTTC
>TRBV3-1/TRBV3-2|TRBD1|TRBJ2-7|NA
CASSQAPGTGESYEQYF
TGTGCCAGCAGCCAGGCTCCCGGGACAGGTGAATCCTACGAGCAGTACTTC
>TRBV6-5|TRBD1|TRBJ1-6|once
CASSSPGRGHSPLHF
TGTGCCAGCAGTTCCCCCGGCAGGGGGCATTCACCCCTCCACTTT
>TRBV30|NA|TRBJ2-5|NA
CAWSTGYQETQYF
TGTGCCTGGAGTACAGGGTACCAAGAGACCCAGTACTTC
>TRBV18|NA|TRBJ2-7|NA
CASSPGQRAGEQYF
TGTGCCAGCTCACCGGGACAGAGGGCGGGGGAGCAGTACTTC
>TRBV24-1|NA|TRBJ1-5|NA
CATSDESRVGQPQHF
TGTGCCACCAGTGATGAAAGCCGGGTGGGTCAGCCCCAGCATTTT
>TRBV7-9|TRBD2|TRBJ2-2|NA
CASSPGTSGRDRGGELFF
TGTGCCAGCAGCCCAGGGACTAGCGGGAGAGACCGGGGCGGGGAGCTGTTTTTT
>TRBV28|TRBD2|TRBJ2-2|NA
CASSFPLWTKRDMNTGELFF
TGTGCCAGCAGTTTCCCCCTATGGACTAAGCGGGATATGAACACCGGGGAGCTGTTTTTT
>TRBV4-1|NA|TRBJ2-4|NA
CASSPQQGSAKNIQYF
TGCGCCAGCAGCCCTCAGCAGGGTTCAGCCAAAAACATTCAGTACTTC
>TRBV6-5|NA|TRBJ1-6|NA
CASSSPWTRSSPLHF
TGTGCCAGCAGTTCCCCTTGGACACGGAGTTCACCCCTCCACTTT
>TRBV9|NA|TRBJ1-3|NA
CASSDGVSGNTIYF
TGTGCCAGCAGCGACGGGGTCTCTGGAAACACCATATATTTT
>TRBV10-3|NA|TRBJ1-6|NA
CAISETGLRSYNSPLHF
TGTGCCATCAGTGAGACAGGGCTGCGCTCCTATAATTCACCCCTCCACTTT
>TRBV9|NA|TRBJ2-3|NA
CASSVESLRTDTQYF
TGTGCCAGCAGCGTAGAATCCCTTCGCACAGATACGCAGTATTTT
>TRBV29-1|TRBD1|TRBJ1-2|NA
CSVEATGAENYGYTF
TGCAGCGTTGAAGCTACAGGGGCAGAGAACTATGGCTACACCTTC